Each of the 3 T cell receptor beta chains below was sequenced from the same sample in a study of OX40 agonist ivuxolimab in advanced cancers. The assay was immunoSEQ multiplex PCR, and TCRdb's table has in-frame clones only and misses some. Here the sample spans about 120,000 clones, roughly nine tenths being singletons. The material sequenced was CD4+ or CD8+ T cells sorted from blood, taken in a trial of the OX40 agonist ivuxolimab. These TCRs come from an adult with an advanced solid tumor such as melanoma, head and neck, liver or kidney cancer.

The chain links TRBV7-8 to TRBJ1-5, with a weak D call TRBD1 (5 bases). Germline CDR1 SGHVS, CDR2 FQNEAQ. This CDR3 region has 15 residues. V was pared by 3 bases and J by 1 base, with 10 bases between. The CDR3 reads CASSFGRGSNQPQHF. The DNA of the CDR3 is TGTGCCAGCAGCTTTGGCCGGGGGAGCAATCAGCCCCAGCATTTT.

The V call is TRBV19, the J call TRBJ2-3; D remains unclear. CDR1 is LNHDA, CDR2 SQIVND, per germline (reference sequence). V was cut by 3 bases and J by 2 bases, with 6 bases left in between. The CDR3 consists of 13 residues. CDR3: CASSIGFTDTQYF. The CDR3 region has the DNA TGTGCCAGTAGTATCGGCTTCACAGATACGCAGTATTTT.

The chain links TRBV4-1 to TRBJ1-2, with TRBD1 matching over 8 bases. Looked up from germline, CDR1 is MGHRA and CDR2 is YSYEKL. This CDR3 has 16 amino acids. The J segment lost 2 bases and the V segment lost 6 bases, leaving 11 bases of the junction unmatched. CDR3 DNA: TGCGCCAGCAGACGGTACCGGGACAGGAGCAACTATGGCTACACCTTC. Translated: CASRRYRDRSNYGYTF.